The 16 T cell receptor beta chains below come from one sample, sequenced in a study of beta chain features in type 1 diabetes. Expressed TCRB transcripts were sequenced because the entire RNA isolate underwent reverse transcription. TCRdb's table, derived via immunoSEQ multiplex PCR, lists solely in-frame clones and lacks some. The sample holds about 140,000 clones, 9.5% to 10% seen once. The sequencing input was central memory CD4+ T cells from blood. The receptors were gathered from a woman aged 40 to 49 in good health.

This clone was counted between two and nine times. The rearrangement uses TRBV5-4 and TRBJ2-5, with a weak D call TRBD1 (7 bases). The V end was cut by 4 bases, the J end by 2 bases, with 15 bases between. The V gene's germline CDR1 is SGHNT and CDR2 YYREEE (reference sequence). This CDR3 is built from 15 residues. CDR3 DNA: TGTGCCAGCAGCCTCAACTCAGGGGGGCAAGAGACCCAGTACTTC. Protein: CASSLNSGGQETQYF.

In this sample, this clone turned up a few times. Other DNA sequences in the same sample also yield this CDR3. The chain is built from TRBV27 and TRBJ1-2; 11 bases align to TRBD1. From germline, CDR1 is MNHEY and CDR2 SMNVEV (reference sequence). CDR3 length: 15 residues. The ends lost 5 bases at V and 5 bases at J; junction bases unmatched: 7. The CDR3 bases are TGTGCCAGCAGTCGGACAGGGGGCCTAGGGTATGGCTACACCTTC. Residues: CASSRTGGLGYGYTF.

This clone showed up many times. The chain uses TRBV5-6 and TRBJ1-5, with TRBD1 identical over 7 bases. CDR1 and CDR2 from the germline V gene are SGHDT and YYEEEE. With V trimmed by 4 bases and J by 2 bases, 3 bases remained unmatched. This CDR3 has 14 amino acids. This CDR3 is CASSQGVGNQPQHF. Written as DNA, the CDR3 is TGTGCCAGCAGCCAGGGGGTCGGCAATCAGCCCCAGCATTTT.

Only a few counts were recorded for this clone. The rearrangement uses TRBV9 and TRBJ2-5, with 14 bases that match TRBD2. Germline-derived CDR1 and CDR2 are SGDLS and YYNGEE. The trim removed 0 bases at V and 0 bases at J, leaving 4 bases unmatched. This CDR3 region has 18 residues. This CDR3 reads CASSVGRLAGGYQETQYF. For the CDR3, the DNA is TGTGCCAGCAGCGTAGGACGACTAGCGGGGGGGTACCAAGAGACCCAGTACTTC.

This clone was found a few times. The chain uses TRBV5-1 and TRBJ2-5, with D hard to call. Trimming removed 0 bases at V and 4 bases at J, with 13 bases between. The germline gives CDR1 SGHRS, CDR2 YFSETQ. The length of the CDR3 is 15 residues. CDR3 bases: TGCGCCAGCAGCTTGGGGCTGCACCCTCCAGAGACCCAGTACTTC. Its protein product is CASSLGLHPPETQYF.

V gene TRBV2 combines with J gene TRBJ2-7, with 12 bases identical to TRBD2. Germline values: CDR1 SNHLY, CDR2 FYNNEI. Trimming cost V 11 bases and J 3 bases; bases outside gene matches: 20. The CDR3 extends over 18 amino acids. Written as DNA, the CDR3 is TGTGCCGCCAGCAGTGCCCTAGCGGGGGGGCAAATTGACTACGAGCAGTACTTC. Its translation: CAASSALAGGQIDYEQYF.

A few counts support this clone. The V and J genes are TRBV7-2 and TRBJ2-7; TRBD1 agrees at 9 bases. The V gene's germline CDR1 is SGHTA and CDR2 FQGNSA. CDR3 length equals 14 residues. Losses at the gene ends were 0 bases for V and 7 bases for J; bases not matched to a gene: 4. The CDR3 region is CASSLAGQGREQYF. CDR3 bases: TGTGCCAGCAGCTTAGCGGGACAGGGTCGAGAGCAGTACTTC.

The table lists this clone with a few counts. DNA of the CDR3: TGTGCCAGCAGTCGGGATGTGAATTCACCCCTCCACTTT. Translation gives CASSRDVNSPLHF. V usage is TRBV25-1 and J usage is TRBJ1-6; no firm D call. The V end was cut by 5 bases, the J end by 7 bases, with 9 bases between. The germline gives CDR1 MGHDK, CDR2 SYGVNS. The CDR3 has 13 amino acids.

This clone was observed a handful of times. The chain uses TRBV18 and TRBJ2-5; TRBD1 agrees at 7 bases. In germline, CDR1 is KGHSH, CDR2 LQKENI. The CDR3 contains 14 residues. V shed 5 bases, J shed 3 bases, and the junction held 6 bases outside the gene matches. In DNA form, the CDR3 reads TGTGCCAGCTCATCGACAGGGACGAAAGAGACCCAGTACTTC. Translated: CASSSTGTKETQYF. The variable domain in full, with the rest retrieved from reference TRBV18 and TRBJ2-5, is NAGVMQNPRHLVRRRGQEARLRCSPMKGHSHVYWYRQLPEEGLKFMVYLQKENIIDESGMPKERFSAEFPKEGPSILRIQQVVRGDSAAYFCASSSTGTKETQYFGPGTRLLVL.

The sample holds many counts of this clone. This chain connects TRBV4-1 to TRBJ2-4, with D perhaps matching TRBD2 (6 bases). Germline loops: CDR1 MGHRA, CDR2 YSYEKL. Trimming left V 0 bases short and J 8 bases short, with 14 bases between. The CDR3 is 15 residues long. The DNA for the CDR3 is TGCGCCAGCAGCCAAGATCAAGGCCGCGGGGACATTCAGTACTTC. This sequence encodes CASSQDQGRGDIQYF.

This clone has a handful of counts. The rearrangement links TRBV5-1 to TRBJ2-5; TRBD1 aligns across 7 bases. Germline V gives CDR1 SGHRS, CDR2 YFSETQ. Unmatched junction bases numbered 5, after V lost 6 bases and J lost 3 bases. The CDR3 has 13 residues. As DNA, the CDR3 is TGCGCCAGCATCGGGACAGCCAAAGAGACCCAGTACTTC. Protein sequence: CASIGTAKETQYF.

The DNA of the CDR3 is TGCGCCAGCAGCTTACAATACGAGCAGTACTTC. Protein: CASSLQYEQYF. V is TRBV5-1 and J is TRBJ2-7; no clear D. The germline V and J ends were trimmed by 2 bases and 4 bases, with 4 bases remaining between them. Germline V gene data show CDR1 as SGHRS and CDR2 as YFSETQ. The CDR3 extends over 11 amino acids. Drawing the rest from reference TRBV5-1 and TRBJ2-7, the complete variable domain is KAGVTQTPRYLIKTRGQQVTLSCSPISGHRSVSWYQQTPGQGLQFLFEYFSETQRNKGNFPGRFSGRQFSNSRSEMNVSTLELGDSALYLCASSLQYEQYFGPGTRLTVT.

The J gene is TRBJ2-7, the V gene TRBV5-1, with a tentative D call TRBD2 (6 bases). The germline gives CDR1 SGHRS, CDR2 YFSETQ. The CDR3 is made up of 15 amino acids. V was cut by 0 bases and J by 4 bases, with 14 bases left in between. Written as DNA, the CDR3 is TGCGCCAGCAGCTTGGTCGCGGGGTCAGGGTACGAGCAGTACTTC. Translating gives CASSLVAGSGYEQYF.

The chain joins TRBV29-1 to TRBJ1-1, with D tentatively TRBD1 (6 bases). Germline V lookup: CDR1 SQVTM, CDR2 ANQGSEA. The CDR3 has 13 amino acids. V was clipped by 4 bases and J by 2 bases, with 11 bases between them. In DNA form, the CDR3 reads TGCAGCGTTGGGGTACAGGGAAACACTGAAGCTTTCTTT. It specifies CSVGVQGNTEAFF. Together with reference TRBV29-1 and TRBJ1-1, the CDR3 gives the full variable domain: SAVISQKPSRDICQRGTSLTIQCQVDSQVTMMFWYRQQPGQSLTLIATANQGSEATYESGFVIDKFPISRPNLTFSTLTVSNMSPEDSSIYLCSVGVQGNTEAFFGQGTRLTVV.

The rearrangement joins TRBV10-3 to TRBJ1-4; D is uncertain. CDR3 length: 14 residues. V was trimmed by 10 bases and J by 5 bases, leaving 17 bases between them. Germline CDR1 is ENHRY and CDR2 is SYGVKD. CDR3 sequence (DNA): TGTGCCACCCAGTCTGACAACGTAAATGAAAAACTGTTTTTT. This gives the protein CATQSDNVNEKLFF.

This clone was seen ten or more times. The rearrangement links TRBV5-1 to TRBJ2-5; 12 bases agree with TRBD1. Per germline, CDR1 SGHRS and CDR2 YFSETQ. This CDR3 has 16 amino acids. V lost 2 bases to trimming and J lost 10 bases; unmatched junction nucleotides: 12. CDR3 protein: CASSFTGTGGAGGQYF. For the CDR3, the DNA is TGCGCCAGCAGCTTCACCGGGACAGGGGGCGCCGGTGGCCAGTACTTC. Full variable domain (outside the CDR3, taken from reference TRBV5-1 and TRBJ2-5): KAGVTQTPRYLIKTRGQQVTLSCSPISGHRSVSWYQQTPGQGLQFLFEYFSETQRNKGNFPGRFSGRQFSNSRSEMNVSTLELGDSALYLCASSFTGTGGAGGQYFGPGTRLLVL.